This T cell receptor (beta chain) was captured in a study of Ad26.COV2.S vaccination and SARS-CoV-2 variants. As for the study in general: Intramuscular Ad26.COV2.S at 5x10^10 or 1x10^11 viral particles.

The study's findings and limits: Vaccinated individuals (as opposed to placebo recipients) had higher spike-specific TCR breadth. Using TCR breadth and depth analyses may have led to underestimated total T cell responses.

Stated treatment: around 19 received Ad26.COV2.S at low or high dose, single or two shots; a few received placebo; per-sample allocation not given. Day 63 after the first vaccine or placebo injection was the time point for sampling. An Ad26 vector was used to express Wuhan-strain SARS-CoV-2 spike as the vaccine. V was clipped by 0 bases and J by 3 bases, with 10 bases between them. CDR3 size: 16 residues. The germline V gene encodes CDR1 SGHRS and CDR2 YFSETQ. TCRdb keeps only in-frame clones here, not all; method: immunoSEQ multiplex PCR. The table lists 350,000 to 400,000 clones, around nine tenths of them singletons. On this clone: The antigen is not known.

Sequenced material: peripheral blood, taken in a trial of Ad26.COV2.S vaccine versus placebo. This receptor was identified in a person between 18 and 60 years old who received the Ad26.COV2.S COVID-19 vaccine or a placebo. The rearrangement joins TRBV5-1 to TRBJ1-6; tentative D call: TRBD1 (5 bases). The CDR3 here is CASSLAGPRYNSPLHF. CDR3 DNA: TGCGCCAGCAGCTTGGCAGGGCCCCGCTATAATTCACCCCTCCACTTT.